This T cell receptor (beta chain) was obtained from a study of blood T cell repertoires in COVID-19. The overall study: There were acute and convalescent COVID-19 samples, and they came from the United States, Italy and Spain. In each case, the material was cDNA or gDNA derived from T cells, B-cell-depleted T cells, or PBMCs.

Per the original data handling: Estimated nucleated cell counts came from reference gene primer amplification. The table came from immunoSEQ multiplex PCR; TCRdb's copy has only in-frame clones and leaves some out. V, J and clone size are those of that table, while D and trimming were read from the DNA. This table holds a few hundred thousand clones, approximately 86% found once. Germline values: CDR1 LNHDA, CDR2 SQIVND (reference sequence). The CDR3 sequence is 14 residues long. The ends were cut back, 4 bases at V and 1 base at J, with 11 bases in the middle. The specimen sequenced was peripheral blood. The rearrangement uses TRBV19 and TRBJ2-7, with D perhaps TRBD1 (6 bases). This TCR was sampled from a woman between 70 and 85 years old with active or convalescent COVID-19. CDR3 protein: CASSTQGWSYEQYF. The CDR3 DNA reads TGTGCCAGTAGTACACAGGGATGGTCCTACGAGCAGTACTTC. Looking up the rest from reference TRBV19 and TRBJ2-7 gives the full variable domain: DGGITQSPKYLFRKEGQNVTLSCEQNLNHDAMYWYRQDPGQGLRLIYYSQIVNDFQKGDIAEGYSVSREKKESFPLTVTSAQKNPTAFYLCASSTQGWSYEQYFGPGTRLTVT.